This T cell receptor beta chain was captured by sequencing in a study of blood T cells in healthy people across ages. Through a sample-barcoded 5' primer and a J-beta primer mix, a second PCR was run for about 6 to 11 cycles. TCRdb re-analysed the 5' RACE reads in MiXCR, keeping a single row per CDR3 protein. This table holds approximately 900,000 distinct CDR3 sequences, 25% to 30% found once. This clonotype has just a few counts. The same specimen was also included in a second study, on T cells of mothers and their children.

This clonotype was sampled from a woman in her 40s in good health. The sequenced sample was blood.

In DNA, the CDR3 is TGTGCCAGCAGACCGGGACAGGGATATGCAACTAATGAAAAACTGTTTTTT. Protein product: CASRPGQGYATNEKLFF. The chain couples TRBV6-6 to TRBJ1-4; 9 bases are a match to TRBD1. Germline V CDR1 and CDR2: MNHNY, SVGAGI (reference sequence). This CDR3 region has 17 residues. The junction had 8 bases not matched to a gene; V was cut back by 6 bases and J by 0 bases.